This TCR beta chain stems from a study of shared clonotypes between healthy human individuals. Produced via immunoSEQ multiplex PCR; TCRdb's table is partial and in-frame only. Among some 650,000 clones, approximately 97% were seen once, and the ten largest hold 0.045% to 0.07%. Germline values: CDR1 ENHRY, CDR2 SYGVKD. The CDR3 consists of 16 residues. Trimming took off 10 bases at V and 3 bases at J, with 25 bases between the two ends. V is TRBV10-3 and J is TRBJ2-7; D possibly matches TRBD1 or TRBD2 (6 bases each). The sequencing sample was made of naive CD4+ T cells sorted from blood. Indicated subset: CD45RA+ positively selected. This clonotype was obtained from a woman in her twenties or thirties in good health. The CDR3 spells CATARGGAVGGYEQYF. CDR3 DNA sequence: TGTGCCACCGCCAGGGGCGGGGCCGTGGGCGGCTACGAGCAGTACTTC.